The entry below describes one T cell receptor beta chain. The sample originates from a study of blood T cell repertoires in COVID-19. Across the study: COVID-19 samples, acute and convalescent, were from the United States, Italy and Spain. The analysed material was cDNA or gDNA that came from T cells, B-cell-depleted T cells, or PBMCs.

This CDR3 is built from 15 residues. The V gene lost 1 base and the J gene lost 5 bases, with 15 bases spanning the gap. Germline V CDR1 and CDR2: SGHNT, YYREEE (reference sequence). Original analysis: Nucleated cell number was recorded as an estimate derived from reference gene primer amplification. TCRdb keeps only in-frame clones here, not all; method: immunoSEQ multiplex PCR. V, J and clone size were drawn from that table, and D and trimming were deduced from the DNA. The profile shows about 230,000 clones, over 70% of them singletons. This TCR came from a woman of 80 years or more with acute or convalescent COVID-19. The V gene is TRBV5-4, the J gene TRBJ2-5; maybe TRBD2 (6 bases). Input material: peripheral blood. CDR3 loop: CASSLQGLRIETQYF. The CDR3 DNA reads as TGTGCCAGCAGCTTGCAAGGACTACGTATCGAGACCCAGTACTTC.